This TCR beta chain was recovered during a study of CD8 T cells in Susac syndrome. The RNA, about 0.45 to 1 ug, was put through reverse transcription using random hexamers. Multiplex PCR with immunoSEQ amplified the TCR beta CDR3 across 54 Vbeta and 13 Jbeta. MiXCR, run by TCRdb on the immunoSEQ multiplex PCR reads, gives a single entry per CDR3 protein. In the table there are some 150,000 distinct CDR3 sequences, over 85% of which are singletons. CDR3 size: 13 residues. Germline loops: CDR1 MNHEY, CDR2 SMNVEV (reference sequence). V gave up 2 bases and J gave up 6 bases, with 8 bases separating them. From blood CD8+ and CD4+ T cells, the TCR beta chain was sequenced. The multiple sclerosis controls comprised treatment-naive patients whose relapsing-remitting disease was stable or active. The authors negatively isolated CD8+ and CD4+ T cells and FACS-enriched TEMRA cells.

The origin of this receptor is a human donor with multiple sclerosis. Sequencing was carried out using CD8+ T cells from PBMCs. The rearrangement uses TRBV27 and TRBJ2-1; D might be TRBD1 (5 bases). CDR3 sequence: CASSLTDSNEQFF. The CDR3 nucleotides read TGTGCCAGCAGTTTAACCGACAGCAATGAGCAGTTCTTC.